The T cell receptor (beta chain) under discussion was sequenced for a study of CD8 T cells in Susac syndrome. The authors sequenced TCR beta from blood CD8+ and CD4+ T cells. Controls comprised healthy donors matched for age and sex. Purification of the CD8+ and CD4+ T cells relied on negative isolation, and TEMRA cells underwent FACS enrichment. Reverse transcription of roughly 0.5 to 1 ug RNA used random hexamers. Amplification of the TCR beta CDR3 was carried out by immunoSEQ multiplex PCR, which spanned a total of 54 Vbeta and 13 Jbeta segments. TCRdb redid the calling of the immunoSEQ multiplex PCR reads with MiXCR, one entry per CDR3 protein. The sample includes 180,000 or so distinct CDR3 sequences, 90% to 95% of them seen just once. This receptor was obtained from a human donor in good health. The sample taken for sequencing was CD4+ T cells from PBMCs.

CDR3 nucleotide sequence: TGCAGCGTTGACAGGGCGAACACCGGGGAGCTGTTTTTT. Its translation: CSVDRANTGELFF. This chain joins TRBV29-1 and TRBJ2-2; D is perhaps TRBD1 (5 bases). CDR1 and CDR2 from the germline V gene are SQVTM and ANQGSEA. This CDR3 comprises 13 residues. V lost 3 bases and J 0 bases, leaving 5 bases between the germline ends.